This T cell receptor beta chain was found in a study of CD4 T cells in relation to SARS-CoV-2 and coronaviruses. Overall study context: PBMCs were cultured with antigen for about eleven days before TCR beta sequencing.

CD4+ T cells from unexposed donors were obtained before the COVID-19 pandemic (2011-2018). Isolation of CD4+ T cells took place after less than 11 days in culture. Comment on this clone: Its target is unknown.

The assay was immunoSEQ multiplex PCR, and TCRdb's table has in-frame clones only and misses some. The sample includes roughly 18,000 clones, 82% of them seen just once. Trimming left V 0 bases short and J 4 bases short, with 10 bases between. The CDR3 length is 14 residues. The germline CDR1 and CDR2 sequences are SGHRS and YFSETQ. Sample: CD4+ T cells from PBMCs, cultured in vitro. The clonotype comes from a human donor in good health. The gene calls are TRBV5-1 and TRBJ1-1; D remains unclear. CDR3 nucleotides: TGCGCCAGCAGCTTGGCCGGCCGGGGCACTGAAGCTTTCTTT. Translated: CASSLAGRGTEAFF.